This TCR beta chain was profiled in a study of Graves' ophthalmopathy and Graves' hyperthyroidism. About the research overall: Stable hyperthyroidism denotes an absence of ophthalmopathy throughout 18 months of follow-up. Whole-study results and caveats: Appearing in blood as well were most expanded thyroid clonotypes above 0.001 frequency.

This clonotype was found many times. The antigen is not known. Sequence at one end of the junction differs from germline and may be a read error. This CDR3 spans 14 amino acids. Germline lookup yields CDR1 WSHSY and CDR2 SAAADI. Beta-chain TCR CDR3 regions were amplified from RNA transcripts. First-round RT-PCR relied on HTBI primers, and a second-round multiplex PCR came next. TCRdb independently ran MiXCR on the multiplex PCR reads; one entry per CDR3 protein. The repertoire holds roughly 1.1 million distinct CDR3 sequences, about two fifths seen once, with more than 9.5% in the top ten. Hyperthyroidism patients were newly diagnosed, under 2 months' duration, aged 18 to 65. Among the exclusions were patients with other autoimmune diseases, uncontrolled infections, pregnancy or lactation.

The sequencing sample was made of peripheral blood or thyroid tissue (not recorded which). The J gene is TRBJ1-5, the V gene TRBV10-2; a weak D match, TRBD1 (5 bases). This clonotype was obtained from an adult man with Graves' hyperthyroidism. CDR3 region: CASSEPDSNQPQHF. CDR3 bases: TGTGCCAGCAGTGAACCAGACAGTAATCAGCCCCAGCATTTT.